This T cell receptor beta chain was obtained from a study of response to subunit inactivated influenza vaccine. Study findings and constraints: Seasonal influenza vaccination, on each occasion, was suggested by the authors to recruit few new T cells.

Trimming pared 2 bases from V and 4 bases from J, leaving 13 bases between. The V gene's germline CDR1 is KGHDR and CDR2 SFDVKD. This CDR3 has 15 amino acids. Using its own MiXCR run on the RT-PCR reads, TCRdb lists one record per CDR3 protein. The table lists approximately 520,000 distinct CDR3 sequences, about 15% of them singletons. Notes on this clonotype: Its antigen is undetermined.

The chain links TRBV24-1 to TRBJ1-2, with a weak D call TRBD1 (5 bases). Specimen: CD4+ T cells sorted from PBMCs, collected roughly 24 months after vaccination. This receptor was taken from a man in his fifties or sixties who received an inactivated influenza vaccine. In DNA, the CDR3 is TGTGCCACCAGTGATTCCCAGGGAAGGGGCTATGGCTACACCTTC. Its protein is CATSDSQGRGYGYTF.